Listed below are T cell receptor beta chains from one sample, sequenced in a study of shared clonotypes between healthy human individuals. Profiling relied on immunoSEQ multiplex PCR, and the TCRdb table lists in-frame clones only, not all of them. The data hold approximately 2,200,000 clones, with roughly 91% observed a single time. The sample consisted of naive CD8+ T cells from PBMCs. The origin of the receptors is a man aged 18 to 29 in good health. Some clones in this sample may be carry-over from other donors' samples. Each CDR3 is given with its conserved first and last residue. Fields, in order: clone size, V gene, D gene, J gene, CDR3 protein, CDR3 DNA. A D gene is named only where the DNA matches it firmly. A row's size may be missing; if present it is once, few, many or a size class.

size: NA
V: TRBV19
D: NA
J: TRBJ1-3
CDR3: CASSISRIASPGNTIYF
DNA: TGTGCCAGTAGCATCTCTAGAATAGCCTCGCCTGGAAACACCATATATTTT

size: NA
V: TRBV7-8
D: TRBD2
J: TRBJ2-3
CDR3: CASSLPAGGADTQYF
DNA: TGTGCCAGCAGCTTACCAGCGGGAGGCGCAGATACGCAGTATTTT

size: NA
V: TRBV29-1
D: TRBD1
J: TRBJ2-7
CDR3: CSVEGQGIPYEQYF
DNA: TGCAGCGTCGAGGGACAGGGAATACCCTACGAGCAGTACTTC

size: once
V: TRBV4-2
D: NA
J: TRBJ2-2
CDR3: CASSQVGNTGELFF
DNA: TGTGCCAGCAGCCAAGTGGGTAACACCGGGGAGCTGTTTTTT

size: once
V: TRBV2
D: NA
J: TRBJ2-1
CDR3: CASSEGVRGYEQFF
DNA: TGTGCCAGCAGTGAAGGCGTCAGGGGTTATGAGCAGTTCTTC

size: NA
V: TRBV5-6
D: TRBD1
J: TRBJ1-1
CDR3: CASSTDWTGWGTEAFF
DNA: TGTGCCAGCAGCACAGACTGGACAGGGTGGGGCACTGAAGCTTTCTTT

size: once
V: TRBV5-6
D: NA
J: TRBJ2-7
CDR3: CASSWAGRNYEQYF
DNA: TGTGCCAGCAGCTGGGCGGGAAGGAACTACGAGCAGTACTTC

size: NA
V: TRBV6-4
D: TRBD2
J: TRBJ2-3
CDR3: CASSPGREGVDTQYF
DNA: TGTGCCAGCAGCCCTGGGCGGGAGGGCGTGGATACGCAGTATTTT

size: once
V: TRBV2
D: NA
J: TRBJ1-4
CDR3: CASSNQGGNEKLFF
DNA: TGTGCCAGCAGTAACCAGGGTGGTAATGAAAAACTGTTTTTT

size: NA
V: TRBV2
D: NA
J: TRBJ2-5
CDR3: CASSASLLLQTETQYF
DNA: TGTGCCAGCAGCGCCTCCCTACTTCTCCAAACGGAGACCCAGTACTTC

size: NA
V: TRBV7-9
D: NA
J: TRBJ2-5
CDR3: CASSSPQGPERTQYF
DNA: TGTGCCAGCAGCTCCCCTCAGGGCCCTGAGAGGACCCAGTACTTC

size: NA
V: TRBV10-2
D: NA
J: TRBJ2-5
CDR3: CASSEYRMSETQYF
DNA: TGCGCCAGCAGTGAGTACCGAATGTCAGAGACCCAGTACTTC

size: NA
V: TRBV19
D: NA
J: TRBJ2-3
CDR3: CASSPRGGAQDTQYF
DNA: TGTGCCAGTAGCCCGCGGGGAGGAGCTCAAGATACGCAGTATTTT

size: NA
V: TRBV7-9
D: TRBD2
J: TRBJ2-2
CDR3: CASSWTSGNTGELFF
DNA: TGTGCCAGCAGCTGGACTAGCGGGAACACCGGGGAGCTGTTTTTT

size: NA
V: TRBV6-6
D: TRBD2
J: TRBJ2-3
CDR3: CASSYSWREVDTQYF
DNA: TGTGCCAGCAGTTACTCATGGCGGGAGGTAGATACGCAGTATTTT

size: NA
V: TRBV7-9
D: TRBD1
J: TRBJ2-3
CDR3: CASSPRTGPDPPQYF
DNA: TGTGCCAGCAGCCCAAGGACAGGTCCAGATCCCCCGCAGTATTTT